A selection of T cell receptor beta chains follows, all from one sample in a study of vaccination and CD4 T cells after COVID-19. Via MiXCR, TCRdb re-called the PCR reads, giving one row per CDR3 protein. The sample includes tens of thousands of distinct CDR3 sequences, approximately 61% of them seen just once. These receptors have no known antigen. The sequencing sample was made of CD4+ T cells from blood, cultured in vitro. The receptors shown here come from a human donor who had recovered from COVID-19. Both conserved end residues are part of each CDR3. A D gene is named only where the DNA matches it firmly. The listing skips clone size in some rows; elsewhere it reads once, few, many or a size class.

v_gene	abundance	j_gene	d_gene	CDR3aa	CDR3nt
TRBV24-1	-	TRBJ2-5	TRBD2	CATSERTSGGKKTQYF	TGTGCCACCAGTGAACGGACTAGCGGGGGGAAAAAGACCCAGTACTTC
TRBV20-1	-	TRBJ1-5	TRBD1	CSASPGQAFSNQPQHF	TGCAGTGCTAGCCCGGGACAGGCCTTCAGCAATCAGCCCCAGCATTTT
TRBV7-9	-	TRBJ1-1	-	CASSPQGITEAFF	TGTGCCAGCAGCCCCCAGGGTATCACTGAAGCTTTCTTT
TRBV10-2	once	TRBJ1-2	-	CASSEDGRHYGYTF	TGCGCCAGCAGTGAGGACGGAAGGCACTATGGCTACACCTTC
TRBV24-1	few	TRBJ2-3	-	CATSDQRAIGTDTQYF	TGTGCCACCAGTGATCAGCGGGCCATTGGCACAGATACGCAGTATTTT
TRBV7-2	few	TRBJ1-1	-	CASSSGRIEAFF	TGTGCCAGCAGCTCGGGACGGATTGAAGCTTTCTTT
TRBV10-3	-	TRBJ2-2	-	CTISESPAGELFF	TGTACCATCAGTGAGTCGCCGGCCGGGGAGCTGTTTTTT
TRBV27	-	TRBJ2-3	TRBD2	CASNSLAGNTDTQYF	TGTGCCAGCAACTCCCTAGCGGGGAACACAGATACGCAGTATTTT
TRBV29-1	-	TRBJ2-3	TRBD2	CSGFGLAGGPGDTQYF	TGCAGCGGCTTCGGACTAGCGGGAGGGCCAGGGGATACGCAGTATTTT
TRBV6-2/TRBV6-3	few	TRBJ1-5	-	CASRKPGASNQPQHF	TGTGCCAGCAGAAAACCGGGGGCTAGCAATCAGCCCCAGCATTTT
TRBV11-3	-	TRBJ2-3	-	CASSSPFTDTQYF	TGTGCCAGCAGCTCGCCCTTCACAGATACGCAGTATTTT